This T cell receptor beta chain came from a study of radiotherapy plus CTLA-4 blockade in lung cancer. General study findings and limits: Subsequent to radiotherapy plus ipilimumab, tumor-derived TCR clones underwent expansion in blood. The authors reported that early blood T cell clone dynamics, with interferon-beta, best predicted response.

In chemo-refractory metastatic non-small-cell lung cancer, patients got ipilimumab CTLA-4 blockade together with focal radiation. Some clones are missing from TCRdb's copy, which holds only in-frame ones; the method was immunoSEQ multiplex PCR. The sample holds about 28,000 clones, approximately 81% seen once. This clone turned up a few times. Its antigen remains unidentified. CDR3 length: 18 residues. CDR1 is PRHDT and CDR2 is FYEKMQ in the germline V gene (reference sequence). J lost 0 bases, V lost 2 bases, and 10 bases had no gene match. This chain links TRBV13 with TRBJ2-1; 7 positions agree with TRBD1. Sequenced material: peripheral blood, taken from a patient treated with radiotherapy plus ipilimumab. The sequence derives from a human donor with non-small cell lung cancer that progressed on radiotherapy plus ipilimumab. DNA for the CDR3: TGTGCCAGCAGCTTATCCGGGGACAGCCAAAGCTCCTACAATGAGCAGTTCTTC. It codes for CASSLSGDSQSSYNEQFF.